This T cell receptor (beta chain) was sequenced in a study of shared clonotypes between healthy human individuals. Background on the study: Three plates each covered CD4 naive and memory; CD8 naive two, CD8 memory one. Study-wide points: Memory subsets generally showed smaller estimated richness than naive subsets did.

TCRdb keeps only in-frame clones here, not all; method: immunoSEQ multiplex PCR. Of some 2,000,000 clones in the sample, approximately 94% were seen once. V dropped 4 bases and J dropped 2 bases, with 13 bases sitting between them. The germline gives CDR1 SGHTA, CDR2 FQGTGA. The CDR3 has 15 residues. As defined, naive CD8 cells were CD45RO-negative and positively selected for CCR7, with terminally differentiated effector memory CD45RA+ cells excluded. Comments on this clone: The antigen remains unidentified.

This chain joins TRBV7-3 and TRBJ2-3; tentatively, D is TRBD2 (6 bases). The specimen was naive CD8+ T cells sorted from blood. The TCR originated in a man aged 18 to 29 in good health. Here the CDR3 reads CASSSVAGPTDTQYF. CDR3 nucleotides: TGTGCCAGCAGCTCCGTGGCGGGGCCCACAGATACGCAGTATTTT. Using reference TRBV7-3 and TRBJ2-3 for the parts outside the CDR3, the full variable domain is GAGVSQTPSNKVTEKGKYVELRCDPISGHTALYWYRQSLGQGPEFLIYFQGTGAADDSGLPNDRFFAVRPEGSVSTLKIQRTERGDSAVYLCASSSVAGPTDTQYFGPGTRLTVL.